The present T cell receptor (beta chain) was sequenced within a study of shared clonotypes between healthy human individuals. Study-level findings and limits: When naive CD4 clonotypes were compared across a few donors, about 4.8% were shared. It was the non-shared clonotypes that had lower generation probabilities than clonotypes shared by all four donors. On the whole, naive subsets had larger estimated richness than memory subsets had.

Notes on this clone: No antigen is known for it.

All donors qualified as healthy HIV-negative adults and had experienced no recent acute infections or vaccinations. Repertoires were generated with immunoSEQ multiplex PCR, while TCRdb's copy carries only in-frame clones and drops some. The sample has 110,000 or so clones, approximately 70% seen once. The germline gives CDR1 MDHEN, CDR2 SYDVKM. This CDR3 has 15 residues. Trimming cost V 0 bases and J 4 bases; bases outside gene matches: 2. The sequencing input was memory CD8+ T cells sorted from blood. Subset here: CD45RO+ cells pooled with CCR7-negative TemRA cells. The clonotype originates from a woman in her 30s in good health. The chain carries TRBV28 and TRBJ2-3; 9 bases are a match to TRBD2. CDR3 coding DNA: TGTGCCAGCAGTTTATGGCGGGAGGGCCCAGATACGCAGTATTTT. Its translation: CASSLWREGPDTQYF.